This entry concerns a single T cell receptor beta chain. Researchers ran the PCR with 60 Vbeta and 13 Jbeta primers. Sequencing used immunoSEQ multiplex PCR; TCRdb keeps in-frame clones, though not all of them. The sample has about 100,000 clones, almost 80% seen once; the top ten hold 5.8%. This sample was included in a study of cytomegalovirus exposure and HLA in healthy donors. The V end was cut by 9 bases, the J end by 10 bases, with 19 bases between. Germline CDR1 LNHDA, CDR2 SQIVND (reference sequence). This CDR3 is built from 14 residues. Sequencing used PBMCs. The rearrangement joins TRBV19 to TRBJ1-6; tentatively, D is TRBD1 (6 bases). This receptor was taken from a man aged 55 to 70 in good health and CMV-seropositive. This CDR3 is CASRLRGASSPLHF. For the CDR3, the DNA is TGTGCCAGCCGTTTGCGGGGGGCTTCGTCACCCCTCCACTTT.